The 5 T cell receptor beta chains below were found in one sample sequenced in a study of cytomegalovirus exposure and HLA in healthy donors. The PCR employed 60 Vbeta primers together with 13 Jbeta primers. Some clones are missing from TCRdb's copy, which holds only in-frame ones; the method was immunoSEQ multiplex PCR. The top ten hold around 9.7% of the sample, which has some 71,000 clones, approximately 63% seen once. Source material: PBMCs. These receptors came from a woman aged 45 to 65 in good health and CMV-seropositive.

The chain employs TRBV11-2 and TRBJ2-1; TRBD2 might be the D (6 bases). Germline V lookup: CDR1 SGHAT, CDR2 FQNNGV. This CDR3 has 15 amino acids. The ends were cut back, 1 base at V and 4 bases at J, with 11 bases in the middle. CDR3 residues: CASSLGGGKYNEQFF. CDR3 bases: TGTGCCAGCAGCTTAGGAGGAGGGAAGTACAATGAGCAGTTCTTC.

This chain connects TRBV9 to TRBJ2-2, with 7 bases aligning to TRBD1. The CDR3 is 15 amino acids. Trimming at V came to 4 bases and at J to 6 bases, leaving 9 bases not matched to a gene. Germline V gene lookup returns CDR1 SGDLS and CDR2 YYNGEE. This chain's CDR3 is CASSMAHDRAGELFF. The DNA for the CDR3 is TGTGCCAGCAGCATGGCTCATGACAGGGCCGGGGAGCTGTTTTTT.

This clone was detected only once. The chain couples TRBV4-3 to TRBJ1-4; TRBD1 matches 8 bases. This CDR3 contains 15 residues. The trim removed 4 bases at V and 8 bases at J, leaving 9 bases unmatched. Germline CDR1 reads LGHNA; CDR2 reads YSLEER. CDR3 residues: CASSRLGQGWEKLFF. The CDR3 region has the DNA TGCGCCAGCAGCCGACTAGGACAGGGTTGGGAAAAACTGTTTTTT.

V usage is TRBV2 and J usage is TRBJ1-5; 8 bases line up with TRBD1. This CDR3 spans 16 amino acids. Germline CDR1 and CDR2: SNHLY and FYNNEI. The V segment lost 6 bases and the J segment 2 bases; nucleotides outside the gene matches: 9. As DNA, the CDR3 is TGTGCCAGCAGCCAGCCAGGGGGCGGGGGCAATCAGCCCCAGCATTTT. Its translation is CASSQPGGGGNQPQHF.

The sample holds a few counts of this clone. The rearrangement links TRBV6-5 to TRBJ2-5; D perhaps matches TRBD2 (6 bases). V dropped 7 bases and J dropped 5 bases, with 14 bases sitting between them. This CDR3 has 13 residues. Germline V CDR1 and CDR2: MNHEY, SVGAGI. This CDR3 reads CASNAGLYETQYF. The CDR3 DNA reads as TGTGCCAGCAACGCGGGGTTGTATGAGACCCAGTACTTC.